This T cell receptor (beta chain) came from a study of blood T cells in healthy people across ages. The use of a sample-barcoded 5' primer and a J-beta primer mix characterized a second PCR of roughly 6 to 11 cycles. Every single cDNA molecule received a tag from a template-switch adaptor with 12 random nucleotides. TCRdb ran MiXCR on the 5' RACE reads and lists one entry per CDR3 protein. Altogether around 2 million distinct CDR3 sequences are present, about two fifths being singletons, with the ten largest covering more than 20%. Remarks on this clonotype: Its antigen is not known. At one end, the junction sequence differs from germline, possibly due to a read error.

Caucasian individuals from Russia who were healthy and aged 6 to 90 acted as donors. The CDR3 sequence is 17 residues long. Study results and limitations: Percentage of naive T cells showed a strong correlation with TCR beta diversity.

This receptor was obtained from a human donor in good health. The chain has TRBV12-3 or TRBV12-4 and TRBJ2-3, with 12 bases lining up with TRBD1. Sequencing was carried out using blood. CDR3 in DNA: TGTGCCGGCAGTTCGTCTTCCGGGACAGGGGGCGCAGATACGCAGTATTTT. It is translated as CAGSSSSGTGGADTQYF.